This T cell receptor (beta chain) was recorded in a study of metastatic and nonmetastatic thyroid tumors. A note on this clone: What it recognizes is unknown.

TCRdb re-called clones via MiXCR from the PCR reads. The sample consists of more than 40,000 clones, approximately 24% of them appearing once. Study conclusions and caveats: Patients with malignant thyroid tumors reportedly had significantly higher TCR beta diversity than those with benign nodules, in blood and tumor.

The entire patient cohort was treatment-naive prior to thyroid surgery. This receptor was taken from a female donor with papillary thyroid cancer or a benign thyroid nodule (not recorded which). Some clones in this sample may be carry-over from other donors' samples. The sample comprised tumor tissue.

CDR3 loop: CASSLVDSTPARYTF. CDR3 nucleotides: TGCGCCAGCAGCTTGGTTGACAGTACTCCAGCGCGCTACACCTTC. The chain is built from TRBV5-1 and TRBJ1-2, with D perhaps matching TRBD1 (5 bases). CDR1 is SGHRS and CDR2 is YFSETQ in the germline V gene. V lost 0 bases and J lost 9, with 18 bases in between. The CDR3 is made up of 15 amino acids. The full variable domain, its missing parts supplied by reference TRBV5-1 and TRBJ1-2, is KAGVTQTPRYLIKTRGQQVTLSCSPISGHRSVSWYQQTPGQGLQFLFEYFSETQRNKGNFPGRFSGRQFSNSRSEMNVSTLELGDSALYLCASSLVDSTPARYTFGSGTRLTVV.